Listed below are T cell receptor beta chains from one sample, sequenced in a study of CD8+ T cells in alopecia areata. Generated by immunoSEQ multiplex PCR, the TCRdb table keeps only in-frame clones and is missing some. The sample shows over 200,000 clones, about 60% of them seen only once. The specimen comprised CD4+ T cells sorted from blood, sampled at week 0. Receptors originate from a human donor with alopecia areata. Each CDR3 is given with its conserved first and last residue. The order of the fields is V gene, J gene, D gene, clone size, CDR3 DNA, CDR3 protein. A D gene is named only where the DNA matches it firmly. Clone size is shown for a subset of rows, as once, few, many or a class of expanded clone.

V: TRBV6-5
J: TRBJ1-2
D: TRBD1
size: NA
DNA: TGTGCCAGCAGTAGGGGACAGAACTATGGCTACACCTTC
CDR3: CASSRGQNYGYTF

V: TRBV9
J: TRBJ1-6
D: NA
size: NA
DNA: TGTGCCAGCAGCGTTTCAGTTTCACCCCTCCACTTT
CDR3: CASSVSVSPLHF

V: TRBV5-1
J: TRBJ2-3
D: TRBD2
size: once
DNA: TGCGCCAGCAGCTTAAGCGGGACGGGGGAAACGCAGTATTTT
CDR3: CASSLSGTGETQYF

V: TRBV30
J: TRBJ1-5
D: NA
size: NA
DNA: TGTGCCTGGAGTGCCCAGTCGGGCAGTCAGCCCCAGCATTTT
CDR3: CAWSAQSGSQPQHF

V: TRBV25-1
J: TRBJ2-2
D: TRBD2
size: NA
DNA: TGTGCCAGCAGTGAATCCGAGCGGGAGTGGACCGGGGAGCTGTTTTTT
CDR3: CASSESEREWTGELFF

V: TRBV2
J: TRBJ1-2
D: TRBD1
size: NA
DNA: TGTGCCAGCAGGGACCTCAGGGGGCCTGGCTACACCTTC
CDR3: CASRDLRGPGYTF

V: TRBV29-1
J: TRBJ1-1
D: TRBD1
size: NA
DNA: TGCAGCGTGGCTGGACAGGGGGCTGGGGCTTTCTTT
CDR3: CSVAGQGAGAFF

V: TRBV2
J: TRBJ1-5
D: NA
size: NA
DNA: TGTGCCAGCAGTGAACACCCGCACTATAGCAATCAGCCCCAGCATTTT
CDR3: CASSEHPHYSNQPQHF

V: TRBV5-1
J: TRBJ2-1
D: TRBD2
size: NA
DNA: TGCGCCAGCAGCTTGGGACTAGCGGGAGGGCGAAATGAGCAGTTCTTC
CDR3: CASSLGLAGGRNEQFF

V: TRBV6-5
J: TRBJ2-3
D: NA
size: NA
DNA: TGTGCCAGCAGTCGGGACTTTGCAGATACGCAGTATTTT
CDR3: CASSRDFADTQYF

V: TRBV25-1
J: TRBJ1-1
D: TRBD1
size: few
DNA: TGTGCCAGCATGAGACAGGGGGCGTCTACTGAAGCTTTCTTT
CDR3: CASMRQGASTEAFF

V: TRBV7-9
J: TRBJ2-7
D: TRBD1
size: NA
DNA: TGTGCCAGCAGCTCCTACAGGGGCGAGCAGTACTTC
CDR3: CASSSYRGEQYF

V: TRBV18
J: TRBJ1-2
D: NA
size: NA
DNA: TGTGCCAGCTCGCCCACAAAGTCGAACTATGGCTACACCTTC
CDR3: CASSPTKSNYGYTF

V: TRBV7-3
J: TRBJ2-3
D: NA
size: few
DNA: TGTGCCAGCAGCTCTCTCAACCGGGATACGCAGTATTTT
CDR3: CASSSLNRDTQYF

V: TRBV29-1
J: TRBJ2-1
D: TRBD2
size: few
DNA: TGTTCCAGCGGGAACAATGAGCAGTTCTTC
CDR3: CSSGNNEQFF

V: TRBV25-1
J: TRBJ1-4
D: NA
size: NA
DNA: TGTGCCAGCAGTGAATACGCTAATGAAAAACTGTTTTTT
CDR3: CASSEYANEKLFF

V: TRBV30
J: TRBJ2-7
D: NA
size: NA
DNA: TGTGCCTGGAGACAGGCCTACGAGCAGTACTTC
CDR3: CAWRQAYEQYF

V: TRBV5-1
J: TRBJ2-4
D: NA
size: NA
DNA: TGCGCCAGCAGCTTGGAAGGGACGAAGTACTTC
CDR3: CASSLEGTKYF

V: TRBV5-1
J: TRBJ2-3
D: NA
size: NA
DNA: TGCGCCAGCAGCTCAGTTCGGGGTGTGACAGATACGCAGTATTTT
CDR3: CASSSVRGVTDTQYF

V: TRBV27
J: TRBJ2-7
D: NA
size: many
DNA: TGTGCCAGCAGTTTATCGTTTGGTAACGAGCAGTACTTC
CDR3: CASSLSFGNEQYF

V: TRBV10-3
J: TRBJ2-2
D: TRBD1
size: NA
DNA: TGTGCCATCTCCGGGACAGGGAACACCGGGGAGCTGTTTTTT
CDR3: CAISGTGNTGELFF

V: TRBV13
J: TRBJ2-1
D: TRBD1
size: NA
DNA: TGTGCCAGCAGCATTGGACAGGGCTCCTACAATGAGCAGTTCTTC
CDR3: CASSIGQGSYNEQFF

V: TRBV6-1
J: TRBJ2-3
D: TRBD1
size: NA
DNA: TGTGCCAGCAGAGGACAGGGCGTCACCACAGATACGCAGTATTTT
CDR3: CASRGQGVTTDTQYF

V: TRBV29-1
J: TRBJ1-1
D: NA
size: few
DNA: TGCAGCGTTGAACATCTCCTGAGAGAGGACACTGAAGCTTTCTTT
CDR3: CSVEHLLREDTEAFF

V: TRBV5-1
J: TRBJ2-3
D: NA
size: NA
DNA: TGCGCCAGCAGCTTGGCGAGTCAGGCAAGCACAGATACGCAGTATTTT
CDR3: CASSLASQASTDTQYF

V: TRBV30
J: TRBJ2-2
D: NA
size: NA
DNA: TGTGCCCGAGGTCGCGGGGTGAACACCGGGGAGCTGTTTTTT
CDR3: CARGRGVNTGELFF

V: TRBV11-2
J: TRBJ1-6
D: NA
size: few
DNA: TGTGCCAGCAGCTTAACAGATTCACCCCTCCACTTT
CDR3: CASSLTDSPLHF

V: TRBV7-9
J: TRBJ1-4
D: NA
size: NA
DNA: TGTGCCAGCAGTTCACCGGGATTTAATGAAAAACTGTTTTTT
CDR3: CASSSPGFNEKLFF

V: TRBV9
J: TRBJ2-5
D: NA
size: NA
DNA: TGTGCCAGCAGCGGACCCCCCGAAGAGACCCAGTACTTC
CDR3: CASSGPPEETQYF

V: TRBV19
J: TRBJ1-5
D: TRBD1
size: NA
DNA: TGTGCCACCAGATCCGGGACAGGGGGAGGTCAGCCCCAGCATTTT
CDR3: CATRSGTGGGQPQHF

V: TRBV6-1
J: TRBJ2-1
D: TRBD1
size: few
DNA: TGTGCCAGCAGTGTATCACAGGGGGCCGAGCAGTTCTTC
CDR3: CASSVSQGAEQFF

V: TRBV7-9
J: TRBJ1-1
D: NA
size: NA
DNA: TGTGCCAGCAGCTTAGCGGGTAGCCCGAACACTGAAGCTTTCTTT
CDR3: CASSLAGSPNTEAFF

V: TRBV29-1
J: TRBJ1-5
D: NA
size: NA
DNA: TGCAGCGTCGCGGACGGGAATCAGCCCCAGCATTTT
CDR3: CSVADGNQPQHF

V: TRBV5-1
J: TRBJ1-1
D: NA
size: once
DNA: TGCGCCAGCAGGGAAGGGGCGAACACTGAAGCTTTCTTT
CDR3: CASREGANTEAFF

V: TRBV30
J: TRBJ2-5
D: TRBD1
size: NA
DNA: TGTGCCTGGAGTGTACAGGGGGAGACCCAGTACTTC
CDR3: CAWSVQGETQYF

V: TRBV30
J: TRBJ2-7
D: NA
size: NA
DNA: TGTGCCTGGAGTAACGGCTACGAGCAGTACTTC
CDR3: CAWSNGYEQYF

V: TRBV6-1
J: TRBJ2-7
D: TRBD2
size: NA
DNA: TGTGCCAGCAGTGGGACTAGCGGGAGGCGCAACTCCTACGAGCAGTACTTC
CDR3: CASSGTSGRRNSYEQYF

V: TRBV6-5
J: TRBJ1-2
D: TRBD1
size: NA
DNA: TGTGCCAGCAGTCGGACAGGGACGAGCTATGGCTACACCTTC
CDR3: CASSRTGTSYGYTF

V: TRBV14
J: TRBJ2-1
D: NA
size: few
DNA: TGTGCCAGCAGCCTAGAGACAGGCTACTCCTACAATGAGCAGTTCTTC
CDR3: CASSLETGYSYNEQFF

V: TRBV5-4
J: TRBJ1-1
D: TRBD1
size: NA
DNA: TGTGCCAGCAGCCAAGACAGGGACACTGAAGCTTTCTTT
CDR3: CASSQDRDTEAFF

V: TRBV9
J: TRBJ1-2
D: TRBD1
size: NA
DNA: TGTGCCAGCAGCGCGCAGGGGGCGGCCAACTATGGCTACACCTTC
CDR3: CASSAQGAANYGYTF

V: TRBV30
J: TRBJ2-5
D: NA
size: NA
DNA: TGTGCCTGGAGTAAGGGTCTCCAAGAGACCCAGTACTTC
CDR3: CAWSKGLQETQYF

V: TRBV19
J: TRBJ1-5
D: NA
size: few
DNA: TGTGCCAGTAGCACCCAGGGCAATCAGCCCCAGCATTTT
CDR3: CASSTQGNQPQHF

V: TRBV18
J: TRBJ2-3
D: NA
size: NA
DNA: TGTGCCAGCTCAACGGGTAGGACAGATACGCAGTATTTT
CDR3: CASSTGRTDTQYF

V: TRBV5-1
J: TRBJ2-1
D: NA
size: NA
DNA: TGCGCCAGCAGCTTTGCACCGAGCTCCTACAATGAGCAGTTCTTC
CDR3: CASSFAPSSYNEQFF

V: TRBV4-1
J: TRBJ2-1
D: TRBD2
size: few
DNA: TGTGCCAGCAGCCAAGCCAGCGGGAGGGATTACAATGAGCAGTTCTTC
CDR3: CASSQASGRDYNEQFF

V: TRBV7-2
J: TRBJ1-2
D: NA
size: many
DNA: TGTGCCAGCAGCTTACAGCTTGCCAGAAACTATGGCTACACCTTC
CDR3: CASSLQLARNYGYTF

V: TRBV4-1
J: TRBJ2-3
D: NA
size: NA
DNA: TGCGCCAGCAGCCAAGAAGCGGGCCTCCTCACAGATACGCAGTATTTT
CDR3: CASSQEAGLLTDTQYF

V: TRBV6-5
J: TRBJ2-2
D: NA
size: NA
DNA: TGTGCCAGCAGTTTCGGGTGGGGGAACACCGGGGAGCTGTTTTTT
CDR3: CASSFGWGNTGELFF

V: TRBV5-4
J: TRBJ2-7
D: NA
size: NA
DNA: TGTGCCAGCAGCCTGACGGGTATTGGGACCTACGAGCAGTACTTC
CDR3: CASSLTGIGTYEQYF

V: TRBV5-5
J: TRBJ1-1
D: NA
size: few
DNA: TGTGCCAGCAACCCGACCAAGAACACTGAAGCTTTCTTT
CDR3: CASNPTKNTEAFF

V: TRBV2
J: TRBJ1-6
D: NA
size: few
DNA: TGTGCCAGCACCCCCCAGGATCGCTCCTATAATTCACCCCTCCACTTT
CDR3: CASTPQDRSYNSPLHF

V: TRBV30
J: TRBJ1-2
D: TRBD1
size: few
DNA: TGTGCCTGGAGTGTCCCCGGGACAGGGCGAAGCGGTGGCTACACCTTC
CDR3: CAWSVPGTGRSGGYTF

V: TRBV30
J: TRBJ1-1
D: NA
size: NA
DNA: TGTGCCTGGAATGGTAGGCCCAGTGGGGTCGGAATAGCTGAAGCTTTCTTT
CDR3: CAWNGRPSGVGIAEAFF

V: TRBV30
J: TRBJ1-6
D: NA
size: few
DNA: TGTGCCTGGAGACCCACGTTAGACAGGAGCTCCTATAATTCACCCCTCCACTTT
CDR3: CAWRPTLDRSSYNSPLHF

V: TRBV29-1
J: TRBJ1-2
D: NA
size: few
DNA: TGCAGCGTGGGGACCTCGCTTGGGGGCTACACCTTC
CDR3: CSVGTSLGGYTF

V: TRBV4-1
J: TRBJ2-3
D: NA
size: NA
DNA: TGCGCCAGCAGCCAAGATCCTCCAGATACGCAGTATTTT
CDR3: CASSQDPPDTQYF

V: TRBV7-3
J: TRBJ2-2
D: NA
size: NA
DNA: TGTGCCAGCAGCCCCCAGGGCGGGGTGAACACCGGGGAGCTGTTTTTT
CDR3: CASSPQGGVNTGELFF

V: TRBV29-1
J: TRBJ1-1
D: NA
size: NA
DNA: TGCAGCGTTTCGCCCCATCTCAGACGGACTGAAGCTTTCTTT
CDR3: CSVSPHLRRTEAFF